One and the same sample provided the 4 T cell receptor beta chains below, sequenced in a study of control samples from healthy donors and cancer patients. The repertoire was sequenced with immunoSEQ multiplex PCR; TCRdb's copy has only in-frame clones and lacks some. The table records about 89,000 clones, over 75% of them present only once. Sequencing used blood. The receptors derive from a woman aged 40 to 55 in good health.

In this sample, this clone turned up once. The chain has TRBV6-6 and TRBJ1-2; 7 bases line up with TRBD1. CDR1 is MNHNY and CDR2 is SVGAGI in the germline V gene (reference sequence). The CDR3 is 13 amino acids. J gave up 7 bases and V 6 bases, and 8 bases lay outside the gene matches. Here the CDR3 reads CASSEGQFGGYTF. The CDR3 DNA sequence: TGTGCCAGCAGCGAGGGACAGTTCGGTGGCTACACCTTC.

The chain has TRBV7-2 and TRBJ2-7; 8 bases map to TRBD1. V gave up 6 bases and J gave up 7 bases; unmatched junction bases: 8. The germline V gene has CDR1 SGHTA and CDR2 FQGNSA. This CDR3 is built from 13 residues. CDR3 residues: CASRQGAMDEQYF. In DNA form, the CDR3 reads TGTGCCAGCAGGCAGGGGGCTATGGATGAGCAGTACTTC.

The chain is built from TRBV5-1 and TRBJ2-3; 9 nucleotides match TRBD1. Trimming cost V 9 bases and J 2 bases; bases outside gene matches: 7. The V gene's germline CDR1 is SGHRS and CDR2 YFSETQ. The CDR3 sequence is 14 residues long. CDR3: CATSTGGPTDTQYF. CDR3 nucleotides: TGCGCCACCTCTACAGGGGGCCCCACAGATACGCAGTATTTT. The full variable domain, completed using reference TRBV5-1 and TRBJ2-3, is KAGVTQTPRYLIKTRGQQVTLSCSPISGHRSVSWYQQTPGQGLQFLFEYFSETQRNKGNFPGRFSGRQFSNSRSEMNVSTLELGDSALYLCATSTGGPTDTQYFGPGTRLTVL.

The CDR3 region is CASSLEATGFGTDTQYF. DNA for the CDR3: TGTGCCAGCAGCTTGGAAGCCACAGGGTTTGGGACAGATACGCAGTATTTT. The chain employs TRBV5-4 and TRBJ2-3; D might be TRBD1 (6 bases). V lost 0 bases to trimming and J lost 3 bases, with 17 bases between them. The CDR3 contains 17 residues. Germline loops: CDR1 SGHNT, CDR2 YYREEE (reference sequence).